A single sample gave rise to the 27 T cell receptor beta chains below, sequenced in a study of blood T cell repertoires in COVID-19. Sequenced by immunoSEQ multiplex PCR; TCRdb stores in-frame clones only, minus some. The sample shows 120,000 to 150,000 clones, 88% of them seen only once. The sequencing input was peripheral blood. The receptor source for this set is a man in his fifties or sixties with active or convalescent COVID-19.

V gene TRBV29-1 combines with J gene TRBJ2-1, with 7 bases aligning to TRBD1. With V trimmed by 1 base and J by 0 bases, 3 bases remained unmatched. The germline CDR1 and CDR2 sequences are SQVTM and ANQGSEA. CDR3 length: 15 residues. The CDR3 sequence is CSVEGRDSSYNEQFF. The DNA of the CDR3 is TGCAGCGTTGAAGGCCGGGACAGCTCCTACAATGAGCAGTTCTTC.

The V and J genes are TRBV5-4 and TRBJ2-3; TRBD1 aligns across 7 bases. V lost 4 bases, J lost 9 bases, and 14 bases stayed unmatched. Germline-derived CDR1 and CDR2 are SGHNT and YYREEE (reference sequence). This CDR3 spans 15 amino acids. This chain's CDR3 is CASSPGTASGDTQYF. The CDR3 DNA sequence: TGTGCCAGCAGCCCCGGGACAGCCTCTGGGGACACGCAGTATTTT.

This clone was detected a few times. This chain connects TRBV5-6 to TRBJ2-7; TRBD2 agrees at 7 bases. Unmatched junction bases numbered 9, after V lost 3 bases and J lost 3 bases. The CDR3 spans 15 residues. Per germline, CDR1 SGHDT and CDR2 YYEEEE. Written as DNA, the CDR3 is TGTGCCAGCAGCTCCACTCTCCGGGACTACTACGAGCAGTACTTC. Residues: CASSSTLRDYYEQYF.

The V gene is TRBV11-1, the J gene TRBJ2-3, with 9 bases that match TRBD2. CDR3 size: 15 residues. CDR1 SGHAT and CDR2 FQDESV come from the germline V gene (reference sequence). J gave up 4 bases and V 2 bases, and 4 bases lay outside the gene matches. The CDR3 DNA follows: TGTGCCAGCAGCTTATATAGCGGGAGTGCAGATACGCAGTATTTT. Amino acids: CASSLYSGSADTQYF.

This chain uses TRBV4-2 with TRBJ2-7, with TRBD1 matching over 7 bases. The germline V gene has CDR1 LGHNA and CDR2 YNFKEQ. The CDR3 loop spans 16 amino acids. V shed 0 bases and J 3 bases; nucleotides not matched to a gene: 8. CDR3 in amino acids: CASSQDREGGYYEQYF. CDR3 in DNA: TGTGCCAGCAGCCAAGATCGGGAAGGGGGCTACTACGAGCAGTACTTC.

The V call is TRBV6-5, the J call TRBJ2-5; 12 nucleotides agree with TRBD2. V dropped 6 bases and J dropped 2; count of bases not matched to a gene: 4. CDR1 is MNHEY, CDR2 SVGAGI, per germline. There are 15 residues in the CDR3. This chain's CDR3 is CASSLAGGSQETQYF. CDR3 in DNA: TGTGCCAGCAGCCTAGCGGGAGGGAGTCAAGAGACCCAGTACTTC.

V gene TRBV14 combines with J gene TRBJ2-1; 12 bases are a match to TRBD2. V was clipped by 1 base and J by 8 bases; unmatched bases: 9. This CDR3 has 17 amino acids. Germline lookup yields CDR1 SGHDN and CDR2 FVKESK. CDR3 amino acids: CASSQGSRLAGAYEQFF. The DNA of the CDR3 is TGTGCCAGCAGCCAAGGTTCTCGACTAGCGGGAGCGTATGAGCAGTTCTTC.

This chain connects TRBV5-1 to TRBJ1-4; 9 bases map to TRBD1. Germline-derived CDR1 and CDR2 are SGHRS and YFSETQ. The CDR3 has 16 residues. V lost 4 bases to trimming and J lost 5 bases; unmatched junction nucleotides: 9. CDR3 sequence: CASSVDYGQGNEKLFF. The CDR3, as DNA: TGCGCCAGCAGCGTGGATTATGGACAGGGGAATGAAAAACTGTTTTTT.

The chain has TRBV14 and TRBJ1-2; 7 bases map to TRBD1. Germline V gene data show CDR1 as SGHDN and CDR2 as FVKESK. The ends lost 9 bases at V and 3 bases at J; junction bases unmatched: 13. The CDR3 runs to 15 residues. The CDR3 protein is CARAPPQTGHYGYTF. The CDR3 coding sequence is TGTGCCAGGGCACCGCCCCAGACAGGGCACTATGGCTACACCTTC. Based on the CDR3 plus reference TRBV14 and TRBJ1-2, the full variable domain is EAGVTQFPSHSVIEKGQTVTLRCDPISGHDNLYWYRRVMGKEIKFLLHFVKESKQDESGMPNNRFLAERTGGTYSTLKVQPAELEDSGVYFCARAPPQTGHYGYTFGSGTRLTVV.

V usage is TRBV2 and J usage is TRBJ2-1; D is possibly TRBD1 (5 bases). Per the germline V gene, CDR1 is SNHLY and CDR2 is FYNNEI. The length of the CDR3 is 12 residues. Trimming shortened V by 6 bases and J by 8 bases, and 11 bases separated the two germline ends. CDR3 amino acids: CASRGRVDEQFF. DNA for the CDR3: TGTGCCAGCAGGGGGCGAGTCGATGAGCAGTTCTTC.

This clone was detected once. This chain links TRBV7-9 with TRBJ2-3; D remains ambiguous. From germline, CDR1 is SEHNR and CDR2 FQNEAQ (reference sequence). The CDR3 sequence is 15 residues long. The V and J ends lost 5 bases and 0 bases respectively, with 12 bases between them. CDR3 in DNA: TGTGCCAGCAGCCCGGCTAGTACCAGCACAGATACGCAGTATTTT. It encodes CASSPASTSTDTQYF.

The chain uses TRBV4-1 and TRBJ2-1, with 14 bases identical to TRBD2. Losses at the gene ends were 3 bases for V and 1 base for J; bases not matched to a gene: 2. CDR1 MGHRA and CDR2 YSYEKL come from the germline V gene. CDR3 length equals 17 residues. CDR3 amino acids: CASSHGLAGGSYNEQFF. CDR3 nucleotides: TGCGCCAGCAGCCACGGACTAGCGGGAGGTTCCTACAATGAGCAGTTCTTC.

The chain is built from TRBV3-1 (or the pseudogene TRBV3-2) and TRBJ2-1, with 8 nucleotides matching TRBD2. Germline trimming cut 0 bases from V and 7 bases from J; bases unmatched to any gene: 5. This CDR3 spans 15 amino acids. The germline CDR1 and CDR2 sequences are LGHDT and YNNKEL (reference sequence). CDR3 sequence (DNA): TGTGCCAGCAGCCAAGATTTGGGGACTAGTAATGAGCAGTTCTTC. Translating gives CASSQDLGTSNEQFF.

This clone was picked up one time. The chain is built from TRBV19 and TRBJ2-5; 11 bases agree with TRBD2. The germline CDR1 and CDR2 sequences are LNHDA and SQIVND (reference sequence). The CDR3 loop spans 17 amino acids. Losses at the gene ends were 0 bases for V and 5 bases for J; bases not matched to a gene: 8. CDR3 region: CASSIETSGSCGETQYF. The CDR3 DNA reads as TGTGCCAGTAGTATAGAAACTAGCGGGAGTTGTGGGGAGACCCAGTACTTC.

The chain combines TRBV19 with TRBJ2-5; TRBD1 aligns across 9 bases. The germline V gene has CDR1 LNHDA and CDR2 SQIVND (reference sequence). There are 16 residues in the CDR3. V shed 3 bases, J shed 4 bases, and the junction held 9 bases outside the gene matches. The CDR3 coding sequence is TGTGCCAGTAGTATCTACACAGGGGGCCGAGGAGAGACCCAGTACTTC. Amino acid sequence: CASSIYTGGRGETQYF.

The genes are TRBV27 and TRBJ2-7; 9 nucleotides align to TRBD1. The germline V gene encodes CDR1 MNHEY and CDR2 SMNVEV (reference sequence). The CDR3 loop spans 13 amino acids. V shed 6 bases, J shed 5 bases, and the junction held 5 bases outside the gene matches. The CDR3 is CASRRDRVNEQYF. Written as DNA, the CDR3 is TGTGCCAGCAGGAGGGACAGGGTGAACGAGCAGTACTTC.

The CDR3 nucleotides read TGCGCCAGCAGCCAAGATCGAACAGGCAACTACGAGCAGTACTTC. This translates into CASSQDRTGNYEQYF. V is TRBV4-3 and J is TRBJ2-7; weak D call: TRBD1 (5 bases). Looked up from germline, CDR1 is LGHNA and CDR2 is YSLEER. Trimming pared 0 bases from V and 3 bases from J, leaving 12 bases between. The CDR3 runs to 15 residues.

The chain is built from TRBV18 and TRBJ2-7; the D gene is possibly TRBD2 (7 bases). This CDR3 has 14 residues. V lost 6 bases and J lost 5, with 17 bases in between. Germline CDR1 and CDR2: KGHSH and LQKENI. The CDR3 here is CASSGGGPPHEQYF. DNA of the CDR3: TGTGCCAGCTCTGGGGGGGGCCCGCCCCACGAGCAGTACTTC.

The chain is built from TRBV7-9 and TRBJ2-7, with a weak D call TRBD2 (6 bases). Trimming took off 4 bases at V and 5 bases at J, with 15 bases between the two ends. The CDR3 covers 14 residues. Germline V lookup: CDR1 SEHNR, CDR2 FQNEAQ (reference sequence). CDR3 DNA: TGTGCCAGCAGCTCTTTCGGGAGTCTCAACGAGCAGTACTTC. Translation: CASSSFGSLNEQYF.

The chain couples TRBV11-3 to TRBJ2-5, with D unclear. V gave up 5 bases and J gave up 0 bases, with 7 bases separating them. The CDR3 sequence is 13 residues long. CDR1 and CDR2 from the germline V gene are SGHNT and YENEEA. In DNA form, the CDR3 reads TGTGCCAGCAGCCGCGTGTACCAAGAGACCCAGTACTTC. Translating it yields CASSRVYQETQYF.

CDR3 sequence: CATSRDLGQLDYGYTF. CDR3 coding DNA: TGTGCCACCAGCAGAGACCTGGGACAGCTTGACTATGGCTACACCTTC. This chain joins TRBV15 and TRBJ1-2; TRBD1 matches at 7 bases. The CDR3 is 16 residues long. The V gene end was trimmed by 0 bases and the J gene end by 3 bases; junction bases not matched to a gene: 7. In germline, CDR1 is LNHNV, CDR2 YYDKDF (reference sequence).

The chain uses TRBV6-5 and TRBJ2-2, with TRBD2 matching 8 bases. The CDR3 is made up of 15 amino acids. Per the germline V gene, CDR1 is MNHEY and CDR2 is SVGAGI. Trimming took 2 bases from V and 6 from J; bases not matched to a gene: 5. Here the CDR3 reads CASSYPGLAPGELFF. CDR3 bases: TGTGCCAGCAGTTACCCCGGACTAGCCCCCGGGGAGCTGTTTTTT.

This chain links TRBV11-2 with TRBJ1-2; 9 bases fit TRBD1. V shed 5 bases, J shed 2 bases, and the junction held 12 bases outside the gene matches. Germline loops: CDR1 SGHAT, CDR2 FQNNGV. This CDR3 has 17 residues. The CDR3 DNA reads as TGTGCCAGCAGCACCCCTCGCCGGGACAGGGACAACTATGGCTACACCTTC. As protein: CASSTPRRDRDNYGYTF.

The gene calls are TRBV7-9 and TRBJ2-7; 8 bases line up with TRBD1. This CDR3 is 13 amino acids long. V lost 6 bases, J lost 4 bases, and 5 bases stayed unmatched. Germline-derived CDR1 and CDR2 are SEHNR and FQNEAQ (reference sequence). The CDR3 region has the DNA TGTGCCAGCAGTTCTACAGGGGGGTACGAGCAGTACTTC. Its protein product is CASSSTGGYEQYF.

The CDR3 sequence is CATSDPGREAQYF. The CDR3, as DNA: TGTGCCACCAGTGACCCGGGAAGGGAAGCGCAGTACTTC. The chain has TRBV24-1 and TRBJ2-7, with D possibly being TRBD2 (5 bases). Trimming stripped 4 bases from V and 9 bases from J, with 15 bases between. The CDR3 extends over 13 amino acids. Germline V gene data show CDR1 as KGHDR and CDR2 as SFDVKD.

This clone was seen a few times. The chain joins TRBV28 to TRBJ1-2; D may be TRBD1 (6 bases). The CDR3 consists of 11 residues. In germline, CDR1 is MDHEN, CDR2 SYDVKM. V lost 5 bases and J lost 5, with 6 bases in between. The CDR3 coding sequence is TGTGCCAGCAGTACAGGGTATGGCTACACCTTC. Its translation is CASSTGYGYTF.

The chain joins TRBV28 to TRBJ2-1, with D possibly matching TRBD2 (6 bases). Germline CDR1 MDHEN, CDR2 SYDVKM. The CDR3 consists of 16 residues. Trimming took 6 bases from V and 8 from J, leaving 23 bases between them. CDR3 region: CASRARESGVNDEQFF. In DNA, the CDR3 is TGTGCCAGCAGAGCCCGAGAATCGGGAGTGAATGATGAGCAGTTCTTC.